This T cell receptor beta chain was retrieved from a study of T cells in localized non-small cell lung cancer. Study results and limitations: Median around 62 top-100 tumor clones were shared with paired adjacent lung.

This clone was found once. Antigen specificity is unknown. The V end lost 7 bases, the J end lost 1 base, and 18 bases lay between the germline ends. The CDR3 extends over 16 amino acids. The germline V gene has CDR1 SGHTA and CDR2 FQGTGA. Repertoires were generated with immunoSEQ multiplex PCR, while TCRdb's copy carries only in-frame clones and drops some. The sample includes 35,000 to 45,000 clones, about 90% of them seen just once. This receptor was identified in an older female donor with stage I squamous cell lung carcinoma. This chain uses TRBV7-3 with TRBJ2-3, with unresolved D. This sample comprised peripheral blood, obtained before any cancer treatment. CDR3 sequence reads: CASTLTTLQRTDTQYF. The CDR3 DNA is TGTGCCAGCACCCTAACGACGTTGCAGCGCACAGATACGCAGTATTTT.